These 28 T cell receptor beta chains were all obtained from the same sample, sequenced in a study of cytomegalovirus exposure and HLA in healthy donors. PCR amplification relied on 60 Vbeta primers (plus 13 Jbeta primers). The repertoire was sequenced with immunoSEQ multiplex PCR; TCRdb's copy has only in-frame clones and lacks some. In the table there are fewer than 110,000 clones, more than 70% of which are singletons. Material: PBMCs. The receptors originated from a man younger than 40 in good health and CMV-seronegative.

The V and J genes are TRBV6-5 and TRBJ2-3, with 12 bases that match TRBD2. V lost 6 bases and J lost 6; bases outside the gene matches: 7. Germline V lookup: CDR1 MNHEY, CDR2 SVGAGI. This CDR3 region has 15 residues. CDR3 region: CASRATSGGRDTQYF. The CDR3, as DNA: TGTGCCAGCAGGGCCACTAGCGGGGGGCGGGATACGCAGTATTTT.

This clone appeared a single time. The chain couples TRBV2 to TRBJ2-7; D possibly corresponds to TRBD2 (5 bases). Germline assignment: CDR1 SNHLY and CDR2 FYNNEI. Trimming cost V 6 bases and J 0 bases, with 15 bases left between them. CDR3 length equals 15 residues. The CDR3 protein is CASSVRGFGSYEQYF. For the CDR3, the DNA is TGTGCCAGCAGCGTGAGAGGGTTCGGCTCCTACGAGCAGTACTTC. Looking up the rest from reference TRBV2 and TRBJ2-7 gives the full variable domain: EPEVTQTPSHQVTQMGQEVILRCVPISNHLYFYWYRQILGQKVEFLVSFYNNEISEKSEIFDDQFSVERPDGSNFTLKIRSTKLEDSAMYFCASSVRGFGSYEQYFGPGTRLTVT.

V and J are TRBV6-5 and TRBJ2-1; 7 bases agree with TRBD2. In germline, CDR1 is MNHEY, CDR2 SVGAGI. The CDR3 is 13 residues long. V shed 5 bases, J shed 3 bases, and the junction held 1 base outside the gene matches. The CDR3 coding sequence is TGTGCCAGCAGTCGGGACTACTACAATGAGCAGTTCTTC. Protein sequence: CASSRDYYNEQFF.

The chain recombines TRBV30 with TRBJ1-5, with D maybe TRBD1 (5 bases). The CDR3 loop spans 14 amino acids. The V end was cut by 5 bases, the J end by 4 bases, with 15 bases between. CDR1 GTSNPN and CDR2 SVGIG come from the germline V gene (reference sequence). The DNA for the CDR3 is TGTGCCTGGGCCCAGGGATCCATTAATCAGCCCCAGCATTTT. This gives the protein CAWAQGSINQPQHF.

This chain connects TRBV4-2 to TRBJ2-3, with 9 bases that match TRBD2. Trimming removed 0 bases from V and 8 bases from J; junction bases left unmatched: 9. This CDR3 region has 16 residues. Germline-derived CDR1 and CDR2 are LGHNA and YNFKEQ. The CDR3 protein is CASSQEVSLAGTTQYF. Written as DNA, the CDR3 is TGTGCCAGCAGCCAAGAGGTATCGCTAGCGGGGACTACGCAGTATTTT.

The V gene is TRBV29-1, the J gene TRBJ2-3; 7 positions agree with TRBD2. V lost 4 bases and J lost 0; bases outside the gene matches: 13. CDR1 is SQVTM and CDR2 is ANQGSEA in the germline V gene. The CDR3 has 17 residues. CDR3 nucleotide sequence: TGCAGCGTTGCCTCCCTAGCGGTACAAATTAGCACAGATACGCAGTATTTT. This encodes CSVASLAVQISTDTQYF.

The count of this clone is one. The chain carries TRBV30 and TRBJ1-6; 7 bases line up with TRBD1. J lost 7 bases, V lost 1 base, and 4 bases had no gene match. The CDR3 consists of 14 residues. CDR1 and CDR2 from the germline V gene are GTSNPN and SVGIG (reference sequence). The CDR3: CAWSAGQLNSPLHF. The CDR3 DNA reads TGTGCCTGGAGTGCGGGACAGTTGAATTCACCCCTCCACTTT. Looking up the rest from reference TRBV30 and TRBJ1-6 gives the full variable domain: SQTIHQWPATLVQPVGSPLSLECTVEGTSNPNLYWYRQAAGRGLQLLFYSVGIGQISSEVPQNLSASRPQDRQFILSSKKLLLSDSGFYLCAWSAGQLNSPLHFGNGTRLTVT.

This clone was picked up a small number of times. The chain carries TRBV27 and TRBJ2-7, with 14 nucleotides matching TRBD2. Trimming took 6 bases from V and 4 from J; bases not matched to a gene: 11. This CDR3 is 17 amino acids long. Germline CDR1 reads MNHEY; CDR2 reads SMNVEV (reference sequence). The CDR3 here is CASSPPGLAGVMYEQYF. The CDR3 nucleotides are TGTGCCAGCAGCCCCCCGGGACTAGCGGGAGTCATGTACGAGCAGTACTTC.

The V and J genes are TRBV9 and TRBJ2-3; the match to TRBD2 covers 8 bases. Per the germline V gene, CDR1 is SGDLS and CDR2 is YYNGEE. V dropped 5 bases and J dropped 4; count of bases not matched to a gene: 9. The length of the CDR3 is 15 residues. Here the CDR3 reads CASSGSGRTADTQYF. Written as DNA, the CDR3 is TGTGCCAGCAGTGGGAGCGGGAGAACGGCAGATACGCAGTATTTT.

The chain recombines TRBV27 with TRBJ2-7; D possibly corresponds to TRBD1 (6 bases). The CDR3 runs 12 residues. The V end was cut by 6 bases, the J end by 5 bases, with 11 bases between. The germline V gene has CDR1 MNHEY and CDR2 SMNVEV (reference sequence). DNA for the CDR3: TGTGCCAGCAGCCAACAGGGTAACGAGCAGTACTTC. Translating gives CASSQQGNEQYF.

This clone was counted once. The rearrangement uses TRBV10-3 and TRBJ2-5; 8 bases are a match to TRBD1. V gave up 4 bases and J gave up 5 bases; unmatched junction bases: 9. Per germline, CDR1 ENHRY and CDR2 SYGVKD. The CDR3 extends over 15 amino acids. DNA for the CDR3: TGTGCCATCAGTGCAGGATCCAGGGGGCGGGAGACCCAGTACTTC. Translating it yields CAISAGSRGRETQYF.

This rearrangement joins TRBV7-4 to TRBJ1-4; D might be TRBD1 (6 bases). CDR1 is SGHVT, CDR2 SQSDAQ, per germline. Trimming stripped 5 bases from V and 8 bases from J, with 18 bases between. The CDR3 extends over 15 amino acids. This CDR3 is CASSPWTDRWEKLFF. The CDR3 nucleotides are TGTGCCAGCAGCCCGTGGACAGACCGGTGGGAAAAACTGTTTTTT.

The chain couples TRBV9 to TRBJ2-5, with TRBD1 matching over 12 bases. After removal of 0 bases from V and 6 bases from J, the junction contained 6 bases not matched to a gene. Germline CDR1 is SGDLS and CDR2 is YYNGEE. This CDR3 contains 16 residues. Here the CDR3 DNA reads TGTGCCAGCAGCGTAGCGGGACAGGGGGCTTTTCAGACCCAGTACTTC. It is translated as CASSVAGQGAFQTQYF.

This rearrangement joins TRBV9 to TRBJ2-5; 9 positions agree with TRBD2. The CDR3 has 15 residues. Per the germline V gene, CDR1 is SGDLS and CDR2 is YYNGEE. V shed 0 bases and J 1 base; nucleotides not matched to a gene: 1. CDR3 in amino acids: CASSVVSGGQETQYF. CDR3 DNA sequence: TGTGCCAGCAGCGTAGTTAGCGGGGGCCAAGAGACCCAGTACTTC.

The chain is built from TRBV12-2 and TRBJ2-3; no DNA check was done on the table's D call, TRBD1. TRBV12-2 is deemed a pseudogene. The CDR3 spans 15 residues. The CDR3 nucleotides read TGTGCAAGTTACAGGGGCCCGGGGGGCACAGATACGCAGTATTTT. Translation gives CASYRGPGGTDTQYF.

The chain is built from TRBV7-6 and TRBJ2-2; 12 bases are a match to TRBD2. Trimming cost V 0 bases and J 5 bases; bases outside gene matches: 1. Germline V lookup: CDR1 SGHVS, CDR2 FNYEAQ. The CDR3 runs 16 residues. The CDR3 spells CASSLAGTSGTGELFF. CDR3 coding DNA: TGTGCCAGCAGCTTAGCGGGGACTAGCGGGACCGGGGAGCTGTTTTTT. Combining the CDR3 with reference TRBV7-6 and TRBJ2-2 gives the whole variable domain GAGVSQSPRYKVTKRGQDVALRCDPISGHVSLYWYRQALGQGPEFLTYFNYEAQQDKSGLPNDRFSAERPEGSISTLTIQRTEQRDSAMYRCASSLAGTSGTGELFFGEGSRLTVL.

The rearrangement joins TRBV19 to TRBJ2-7; TRBD1 might be the D (6 bases). Germline V gene lookup returns CDR1 LNHDA and CDR2 SQIVND (reference sequence). CDR3 length: 15 amino acids. V was cut by 5 bases and J by 0 bases, with 14 bases left in between. The CDR3 DNA reads as TGTGCCAGTAGTCCGGGACACCAGTACTCCTACGAGCAGTACTTC. This encodes CASSPGHQYSYEQYF.

V is TRBV6-5 and J is TRBJ1-4; 7 bases agree with TRBD1. This CDR3 has 15 residues. CDR1 MNHEY and CDR2 SVGAGI come from the germline V gene. Trimming took 6 bases from V and 4 from J; bases not matched to a gene: 8. In DNA, the CDR3 is TGTGCCAGCAGCCAAGACAGGGTGAATAATGAAAAACTGTTTTTT. Protein: CASSQDRVNNEKLFF.

The gene calls are TRBV5-4 and TRBJ2-2; no definite D call. Per germline, CDR1 SGHNT and CDR2 YYREEE (reference sequence). The CDR3 covers 12 residues. The V end lost 4 bases, the J end lost 6 bases, and 7 bases lay between the germline ends. CDR3 in DNA: TGTGCCAGCAGCCCCTCGGCCGGGGAGCTGTTTTTT. This codes for CASSPSAGELFF.

V usage is TRBV10-3 and J usage is TRBJ1-6; D perhaps matches TRBD1 (6 bases). V was cut by 5 bases and J by 9 bases, with 26 bases left in between. This CDR3 has 18 amino acids. Germline-derived CDR1 and CDR2 are ENHRY and SYGVKD. The CDR3 spells CAISPGAGAGMLGSPLHF. Here the CDR3 DNA reads TGTGCCATCAGTCCCGGGGCAGGGGCTGGGATGCTTGGTTCACCCCTCCACTTT.

The chain combines TRBV6-1 with TRBJ2-3, with TRBD2 matching 12 bases. V lost 5 bases, J lost 6 bases, and 6 bases stayed unmatched. This CDR3 is built from 15 residues. Germline V gives CDR1 MNHNS, CDR2 SASEGT. CDR3 sequence (DNA): TGTGCCAGCAGTCGCACTAGCGGGAGGTTGGATACGCAGTATTTT. Amino acids: CASSRTSGRLDTQYF.

The table lists this clone with a count of one. The chain couples TRBV28 to TRBJ2-7; 11 nucleotides match TRBD2. Looked up from germline, CDR1 is MDHEN and CDR2 is SYDVKM. V shed 2 bases and J 10 bases; nucleotides not matched to a gene: 4. The CDR3 sequence is 13 residues long. CDR3 loop: CASSLRLAGGQYF. CDR3 coding DNA: TGTGCCAGCAGTTTAAGGCTAGCGGGAGGCCAGTACTTC.

This clone was recorded only once. This rearrangement joins TRBV19 to TRBJ2-6; TRBD1 is a possible D gene (6 bases). Trimming left V 3 bases short and J 4 bases short, with 10 bases between. Germline V gene sequence: CDR1 LNHDA, CDR2 SQIVND (reference sequence). The CDR3 is 15 amino acids. CDR3 residues: CASSITGIGANVLTF. In DNA form, the CDR3 reads TGTGCCAGTAGTATTACAGGGATCGGGGCCAACGTCCTGACTTTC. Looking up the rest from reference TRBV19 and TRBJ2-6 gives the full variable domain: DGGITQSPKYLFRKEGQNVTLSCEQNLNHDAMYWYRQDPGQGLRLIYYSQIVNDFQKGDIAEGYSVSREKKESFPLTVTSAQKNPTAFYLCASSITGIGANVLTFGAGSRLTVL.

V and J are TRBV6-4 and TRBJ2-2; D might be TRBD2 (6 bases). V lost 5 bases, J lost 4 bases, and 8 bases lay in between. CDR1 and CDR2 from the germline V gene are MRHNA and SNTAGT. The CDR3 extends over 13 amino acids. Written as DNA, the CDR3 is TGTGCCAGCAGTTTGGAGGGCACCGGGGAGCTGTTTTTT. Translation gives CASSLEGTGELFF.

The chain carries TRBV5-4 and TRBJ2-5; D might be TRBD1 (6 bases). CDR1 SGHNT and CDR2 YYREEE come from the germline V gene (reference sequence). V was pared by 2 bases and J by 5 bases, with 13 bases between. This CDR3 has 14 amino acids. The CDR3 coding sequence is TGTGCCAGCAGCTTTTCACAGGGTTCGGAGACCCAGTACTTC. This gives the protein CASSFSQGSETQYF.

The rearrangement joins TRBV9 to TRBJ2-1, with D tentatively TRBD2 (5 bases). Trimming removed 2 bases from V and 7 bases from J, with 16 bases in between. This CDR3 region has 15 residues. Germline V gene lookup returns CDR1 SGDLS and CDR2 YYNGEE. This CDR3 reads CASSVAGTARNEQFF. The DNA for the CDR3 is TGTGCCAGCAGCGTCGCGGGCACCGCAAGAAATGAGCAGTTCTTC. The whole variable domain, remainder taken from reference TRBV9 and TRBJ2-1, is DSGVTQTPKHLITATGQRVTLRCSPRSGDLSVYWYQQSLDQGLQFLIQYYNGEERAKGNILERFSAQQFPDLHSELNLSSLELGDSALYFCASSVAGTARNEQFFGPGTRLTVL.

This clone was detected once. The chain joins TRBV10-3 to TRBJ2-7; perhaps TRBD1 as D (5 bases). The germline CDR1 and CDR2 sequences are ENHRY and SYGVKD. There are 12 residues in the CDR3. Trimming removed 6 bases at V and 9 bases at J, with 15 bases between. The CDR3, as DNA: TGTGCCATCAGGTCCTCAGGGCTAGGGCAGTACTTC. It is translated as CAIRSSGLGQYF.

V usage is TRBV6-1 and J usage is TRBJ2-7, with 8 bases that match TRBD1. The CDR3 contains 14 residues. CDR1 and CDR2 from the germline V gene are MNHNS and SASEGT. After removal of 6 bases from V and 2 bases from J, the junction contained 6 bases not matched to a gene. The DNA for the CDR3 is TGTGCCAGCAGGGGGGACAGGCGTACCTACGAGCAGTACTTC. Its protein is CASRGDRRTYEQYF.